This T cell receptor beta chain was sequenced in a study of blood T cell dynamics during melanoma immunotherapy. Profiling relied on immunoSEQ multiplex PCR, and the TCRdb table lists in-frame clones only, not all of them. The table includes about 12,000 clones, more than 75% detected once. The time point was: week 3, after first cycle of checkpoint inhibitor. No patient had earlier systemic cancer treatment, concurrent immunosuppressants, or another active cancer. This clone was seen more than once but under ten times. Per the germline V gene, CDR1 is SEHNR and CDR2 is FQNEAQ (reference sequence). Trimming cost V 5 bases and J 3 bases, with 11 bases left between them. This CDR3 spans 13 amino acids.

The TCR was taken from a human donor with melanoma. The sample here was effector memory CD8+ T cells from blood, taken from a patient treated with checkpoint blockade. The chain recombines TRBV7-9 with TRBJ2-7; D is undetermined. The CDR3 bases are TGTGCCAGCAGCGCGACTCCCGACTACGAGCAGTACTTC. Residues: CASSATPDYEQYF. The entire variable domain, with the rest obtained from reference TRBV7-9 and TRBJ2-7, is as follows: DTGVSQNPRHKITKRGQNVTFRCDPISEHNRLYWYRQTLGQGPEFLTYFQNEAQLEKSRLLSDRFSAERPKGSFSTLEIQRTEQGDSAMYLCASSATPDYEQYFGPGTRLTVT.